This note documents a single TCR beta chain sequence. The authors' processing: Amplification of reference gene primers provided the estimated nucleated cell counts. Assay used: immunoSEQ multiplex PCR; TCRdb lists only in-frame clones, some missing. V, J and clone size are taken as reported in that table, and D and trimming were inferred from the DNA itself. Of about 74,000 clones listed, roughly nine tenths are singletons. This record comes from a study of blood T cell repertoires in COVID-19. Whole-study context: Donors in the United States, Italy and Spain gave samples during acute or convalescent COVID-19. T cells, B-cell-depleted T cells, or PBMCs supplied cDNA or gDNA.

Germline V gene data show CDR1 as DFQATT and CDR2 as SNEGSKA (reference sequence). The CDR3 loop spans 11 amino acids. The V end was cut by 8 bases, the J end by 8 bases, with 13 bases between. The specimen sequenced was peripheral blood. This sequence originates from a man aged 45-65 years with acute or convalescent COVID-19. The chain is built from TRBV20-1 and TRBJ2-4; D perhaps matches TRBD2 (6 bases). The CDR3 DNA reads TGCAGTTTTTCTAGCGCGGACATTCAGTACTTC. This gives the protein CSFSSADIQYF.